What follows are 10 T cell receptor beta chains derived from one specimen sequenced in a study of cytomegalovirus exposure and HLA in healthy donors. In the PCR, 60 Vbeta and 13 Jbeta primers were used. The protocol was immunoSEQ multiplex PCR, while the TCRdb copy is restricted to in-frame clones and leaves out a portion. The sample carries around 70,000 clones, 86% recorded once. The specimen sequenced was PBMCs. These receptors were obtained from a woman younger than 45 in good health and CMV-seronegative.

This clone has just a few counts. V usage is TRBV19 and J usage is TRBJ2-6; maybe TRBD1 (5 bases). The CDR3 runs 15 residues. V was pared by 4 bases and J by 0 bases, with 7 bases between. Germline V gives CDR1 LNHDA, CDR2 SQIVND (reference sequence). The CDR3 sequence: CASSKDSSGANVLTF. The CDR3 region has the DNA TGTGCCAGTAGTAAAGACAGCTCTGGGGCCAACGTCCTGACTTTC.

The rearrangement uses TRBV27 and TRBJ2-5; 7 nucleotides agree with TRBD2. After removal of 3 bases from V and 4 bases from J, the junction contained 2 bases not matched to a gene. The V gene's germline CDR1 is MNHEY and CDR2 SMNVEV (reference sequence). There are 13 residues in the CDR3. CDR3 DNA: TGTGCCAGCAGTTTTTGGGGGGGAGAGACCCAGTACTTC. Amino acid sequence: CASSFWGGETQYF.

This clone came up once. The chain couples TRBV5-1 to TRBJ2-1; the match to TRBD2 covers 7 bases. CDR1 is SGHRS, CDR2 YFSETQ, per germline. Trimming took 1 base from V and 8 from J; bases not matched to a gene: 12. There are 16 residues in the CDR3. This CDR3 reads CASSLPLAEVSYEQFF. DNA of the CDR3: TGCGCCAGCAGCTTGCCGCTAGCGGAAGTTTCGTATGAGCAGTTCTTC. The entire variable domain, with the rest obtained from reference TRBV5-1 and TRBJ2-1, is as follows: KAGVTQTPRYLIKTRGQQVTLSCSPISGHRSVSWYQQTPGQGLQFLFEYFSETQRNKGNFPGRFSGRQFSNSRSEMNVSTLELGDSALYLCASSLPLAEVSYEQFFGPGTRLTVL.

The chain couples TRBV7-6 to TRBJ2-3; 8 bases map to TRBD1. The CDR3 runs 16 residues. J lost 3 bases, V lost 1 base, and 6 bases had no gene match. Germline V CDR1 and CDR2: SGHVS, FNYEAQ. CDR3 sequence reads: CASSLEQGGLTDTQYF. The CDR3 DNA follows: TGTGCCAGCAGCTTAGAACAGGGGGGTTTAACAGATACGCAGTATTTT.

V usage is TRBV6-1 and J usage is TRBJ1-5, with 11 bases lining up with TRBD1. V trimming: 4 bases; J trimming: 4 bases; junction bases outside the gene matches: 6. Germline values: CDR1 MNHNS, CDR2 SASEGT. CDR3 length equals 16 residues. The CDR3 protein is CASSGRRDRGNQPQHF. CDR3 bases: TGTGCCAGCAGTGGGAGAAGGGACAGGGGGAATCAGCCCCAGCATTTT.

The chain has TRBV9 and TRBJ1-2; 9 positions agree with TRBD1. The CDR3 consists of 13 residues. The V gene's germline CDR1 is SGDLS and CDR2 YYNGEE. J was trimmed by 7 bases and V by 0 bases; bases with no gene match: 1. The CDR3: CASSVGDRVGYTF. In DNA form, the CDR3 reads TGTGCCAGCAGCGTAGGGGACAGGGTTGGCTACACCTTC.

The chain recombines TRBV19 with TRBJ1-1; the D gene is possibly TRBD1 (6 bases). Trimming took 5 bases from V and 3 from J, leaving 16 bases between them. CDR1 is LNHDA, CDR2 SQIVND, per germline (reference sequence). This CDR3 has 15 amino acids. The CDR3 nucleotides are TGTGCCAGTAGTGCTAACAGGGTTGGGGACACTGAAGCTTTCTTT. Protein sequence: CASSANRVGDTEAFF.

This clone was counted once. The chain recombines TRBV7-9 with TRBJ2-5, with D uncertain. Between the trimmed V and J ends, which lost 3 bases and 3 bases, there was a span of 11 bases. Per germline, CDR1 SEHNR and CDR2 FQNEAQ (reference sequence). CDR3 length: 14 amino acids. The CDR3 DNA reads TGTGCCAGCAGCTTCGGGTTTCTGGAAGAGACCCAGTACTTC. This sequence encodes CASSFGFLEETQYF.

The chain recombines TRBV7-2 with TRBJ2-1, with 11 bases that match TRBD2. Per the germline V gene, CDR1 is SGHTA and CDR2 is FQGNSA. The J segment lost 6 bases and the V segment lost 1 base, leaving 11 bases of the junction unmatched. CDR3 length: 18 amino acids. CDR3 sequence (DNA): TGTGCCAGCAGCTTAGGCGGGACTAGCGGCCCAAGGGGCAATGAGCAGTTCTTC. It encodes CASSLGGTSGPRGNEQFF.

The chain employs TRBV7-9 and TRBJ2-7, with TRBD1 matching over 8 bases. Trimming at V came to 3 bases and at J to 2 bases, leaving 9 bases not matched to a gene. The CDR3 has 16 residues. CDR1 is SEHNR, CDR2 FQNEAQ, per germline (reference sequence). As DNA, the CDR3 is TGTGCCAGCAGCTTGGGGACAGGTCAGATCCCCTACGAGCAGTACTTC. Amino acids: CASSLGTGQIPYEQYF. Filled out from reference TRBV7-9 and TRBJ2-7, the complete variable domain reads DTGVSQNPRHKITKRGQNVTFRCDPISEHNRLYWYRQTLGQGPEFLTYFQNEAQLEKSRLLSDRFSAERPKGSFSTLEIQRTEQGDSAMYLCASSLGTGQIPYEQYFGPGTRLTVT.